This T cell receptor (beta chain) was obtained from a study of blood T cell repertoires in COVID-19. Study summary: PBMCs, B-cell-depleted T cells, or T cells were the source of the cDNA or gDNA that made up the material.

There are 13 residues in the CDR3. V was shortened by 6 bases and J by 7 bases, with 10 bases between the two germline ends. Germline V gene lookup returns CDR1 SGHVS and CDR2 FQNEAQ. The table came from immunoSEQ multiplex PCR; TCRdb's copy has only in-frame clones and leaves some out. The data contain around 70,000 clones, about 90% of them singletons. V usage is TRBV7-8 and J usage is TRBJ1-6; perhaps TRBD1 as D (5 bases). Material: peripheral blood. The clonotype was recovered from a human donor in a cohort sampled during active COVID-19. In DNA form, the CDR3 reads TGTGCCAGCAGTGGGGCGAAGAATTCACCCCTCCACTTT. Translation gives CASSGAKNSPLHF.